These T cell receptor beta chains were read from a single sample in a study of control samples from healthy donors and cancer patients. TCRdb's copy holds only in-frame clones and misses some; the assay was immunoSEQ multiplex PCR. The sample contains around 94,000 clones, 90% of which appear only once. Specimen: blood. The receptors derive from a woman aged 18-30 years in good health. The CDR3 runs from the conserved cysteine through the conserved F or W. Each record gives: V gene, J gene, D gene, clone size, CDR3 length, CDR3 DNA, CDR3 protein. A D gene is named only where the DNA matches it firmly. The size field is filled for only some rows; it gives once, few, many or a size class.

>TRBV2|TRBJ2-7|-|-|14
TGTGCCAGTAGCATGGGTTCTATCTCCTACGAGCAGTACTTC
CASSMGSISYEQYF
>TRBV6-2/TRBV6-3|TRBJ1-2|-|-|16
TGTGCCAGCAGTTACTCTGAATACACAGCTAACTATGGCTACACCTTC
CASSYSEYTANYGYTF
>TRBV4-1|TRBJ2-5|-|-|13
TGCGCCAGCAGCCTGGGACTCGTAGAGACCCAGTACTTC
CASSLGLVETQYF
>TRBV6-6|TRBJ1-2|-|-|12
TGTGCCAGCAGCCCGGCAAAGTTGCGCTACACCTTC
CASSPAKLRYTF
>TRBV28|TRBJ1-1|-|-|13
TGTGCCAGCAACAAACAGACGAACACTGAAGCTTTCTTT
CASNKQTNTEAFF
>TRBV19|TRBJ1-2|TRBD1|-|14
TGTGCCAGTAGTCGGGACAGCCCCATCTATGGCTACACCTTC
CASSRDSPIYGYTF
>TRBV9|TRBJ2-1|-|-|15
TGTGCCAGCAGCGTAGGTAGGGGCGCGGTCAATGAGCAGTTCTTC
CASSVGRGAVNEQFF
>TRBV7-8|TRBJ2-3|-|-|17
TGTGCCAGCAGCCCGCAGTTAATGGGGGCGAGCACAGATACGCAGTATTTT
CASSPQLMGASTDTQYF
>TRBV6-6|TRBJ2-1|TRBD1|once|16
TGTGCCAGCAGTCGAGGTGTCGGGACAGGGGGCTATGAGCAGTTCTTC
CASSRGVGTGGYEQFF
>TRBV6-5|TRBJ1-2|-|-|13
TGTGCCAGCAGTTACGAAGGGGCTCTTGGCTACACCTTC
CASSYEGALGYTF
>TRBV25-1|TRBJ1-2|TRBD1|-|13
TGTGCCAGCAGTTTGACAGGGGACTATGGCTACACCTTC
CASSLTGDYGYTF
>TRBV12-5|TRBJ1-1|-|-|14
TGTGCTAGTGGTTCCTGGGAATTTTACACTGAAGCTTTCTTT
CASGSWEFYTEAFF
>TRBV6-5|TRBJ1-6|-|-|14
TGTGCCAGCAGTAGATATATGACGAATTCACCCCTCCACTTT
CASSRYMTNSPLHF
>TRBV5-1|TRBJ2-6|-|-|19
TGCGCCAGCGGGACCCACCGGGACTCCCGCCGCTCTGGGGCCAACGTCCTGACTTTC
CASGTHRDSRRSGANVLTF
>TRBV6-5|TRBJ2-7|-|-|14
TGTGCCAGCAGTCTTCATCAACAGGGCTACGAGCAGTACTTC
CASSLHQQGYEQYF
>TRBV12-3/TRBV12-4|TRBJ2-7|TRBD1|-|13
TGTGCCAGCTGGGGACAGGGGGCCGGCGAGCAGTACTTC
CASWGQGAGEQYF
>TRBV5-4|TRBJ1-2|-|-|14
TGTGCCAGCAGCTTAGCAGGGCCTGACTATGGCTACACCTTC
CASSLAGPDYGYTF
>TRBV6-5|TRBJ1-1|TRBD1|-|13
TGTGCCAGCAGCCCCAGGGACAGGGAGAGAGCTTTCTTT
CASSPRDRERAFF
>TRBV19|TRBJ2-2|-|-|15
TGTGCCAGTACCCTCGTAGGGGGTAACACCGGGGAGCTGTTTTTT
CASTLVGGNTGELFF
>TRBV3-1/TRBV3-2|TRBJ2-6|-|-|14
TGTGCCAGCAGCCATTTGTCTGGGGCCAACGTCCTGACTTTC
CASSHLSGANVLTF
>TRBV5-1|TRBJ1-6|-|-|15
TGCGCCAGCAGCTTGGGGTCCTTTGGAAATTCACCCCTCCACTTT
CASSLGSFGNSPLHF
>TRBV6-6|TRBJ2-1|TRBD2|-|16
TGTGCCAGCAGTGGGACTAGCGGGGGCTCCTACAATGAGCAGTTCTTC
CASSGTSGGSYNEQFF
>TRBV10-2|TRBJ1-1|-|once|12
TGCGCCAGCAGTGAGTCAACAGGGTGGGCTTTCTTT
CASSESTGWAFF
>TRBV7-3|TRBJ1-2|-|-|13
TGTGCCAGCAGCGTAGACGGAAACTATGGCTACACCTTC
CASSVDGNYGYTF
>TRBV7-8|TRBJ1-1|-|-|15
TGTGCCAGCAGCTTAGTGCCAGCTTTGGGGACTGAAGCTTTCTTT
CASSLVPALGTEAFF
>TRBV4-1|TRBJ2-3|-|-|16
TGCGCCAGCAGCCCCATAGGCAGGGCTCTCACAGATACGCAGTATTTT
CASSPIGRALTDTQYF
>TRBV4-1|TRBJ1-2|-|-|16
TGCGCCAGCAGCCAAGGTGCCCTCTCAGCCCGGCATGGCTACACCTTC
CASSQGALSARHGYTF
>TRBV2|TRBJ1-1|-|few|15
TGTGCCAGCAGTGAATTTAGGGCGACTCTGGGTGAAGCTTTCTTT
CASSEFRATLGEAFF
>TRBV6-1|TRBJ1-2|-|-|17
TGTGCCAGCAGTGAAGCGCTTCTGGCAGGGACCTACTATGGCTACACCTTC
CASSEALLAGTYYGYTF
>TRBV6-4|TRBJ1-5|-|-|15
TGTGCCAGCAGTGATCCCGGGGCGGGCGGGCAGCCCCAGCATTTT
CASSDPGAGGQPQHF
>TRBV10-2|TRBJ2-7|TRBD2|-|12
TGCGCCAGCCGGCGGGGGGACTACGAGCAGTACTTC
CASRRGDYEQYF
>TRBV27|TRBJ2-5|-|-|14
TGTGCCAGCAGTCCCGGACGGAATCAAGAGACCCAGTACTTC
CASSPGRNQETQYF
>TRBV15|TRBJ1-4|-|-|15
TGTGCCACCAGCAGACAGAGATCGGGGGAGGAAAAACTGTTTTTT
CATSRQRSGEEKLFF